A single TCR beta chain is shown here with its context. This record belongs to a study of control samples from healthy donors and cancer patients. TCRdb's table, derived via immunoSEQ multiplex PCR, lists solely in-frame clones and lacks some. The repertoire includes nearly 55,000 clones, around 97% of them detected once, and about 2% sits in the top ten. This CDR3 spans 15 amino acids. Sequencing was carried out using blood. The J gene is TRBJ2-2, the V gene TRBV12-1; the table's D call, TRBD2, has no DNA check behind it. TRBV12-1 is a pseudogene. The sequence was obtained from a young woman in good health. CDR3 protein: CASSSSGRPEGELFF. CDR3 coding DNA: TGTGCCAGCAGCTCATCGGGTCGCCCGGAAGGGGAGCTGTTTTTT.